This T cell receptor (beta chain) was obtained from a study of OX40 agonist ivuxolimab in advanced cancers. Across the whole study: Patients were given ivuxolimab, an antibody that agonizes OX40 (CD134).

TCRdb's table, derived via immunoSEQ multiplex PCR, lists solely in-frame clones and lacks some. The sample has fewer than 65,000 clones; roughly nine tenths are singletons. General study results and limits: Researchers did not determine the expanded peripheral T cells' antigen specificity.

To note about this clone: Its antigen is undetermined.

This CDR3 comprises 13 residues. Germline values: CDR1 LNHDA, CDR2 SQIVND (reference sequence). Trimming took off 3 bases at V and 8 bases at J, with 11 bases between the two ends. The sample in question was CD4+ or CD8+ T cells sorted from blood, obtained in a trial of the OX40 agonist ivuxolimab. The sequence derives from an adult with an advanced solid tumor such as melanoma, head and neck, liver or kidney cancer. This chain uses TRBV19 with TRBJ2-1, with D possibly being TRBD2 (5 bases). CDR3 sequence (DNA): TGTGCCAGTAGTATTAGTCTAGCCGATGAGCAGTTCTTC. Translation: CASSISLADEQFF.